This T cell receptor (beta chain) was captured by sequencing in a study of T-cell reconstitution after alpha-beta-depleted transplantation in children. This clonotype qualifies as medium-sized. Unique molecular identifiers were incorporated when the TCRbeta library was constructed. TCRdb passed the PCR reads through MiXCR, listing each CDR3 protein once. The sample shows roughly 4,600 distinct CDR3 sequences, around 7.3% of them seen only once. Trimming left V 0 bases short and J 1 base short, with 13 bases between. In germline, CDR1 is SGHRS, CDR2 YFSETQ. There are 16 residues in the CDR3. The TCR sequence derives from a boy in the first two years of life who had a stem cell transplant for SCID, so the T cells may come from the graft donor. Sequences were derived from PBMCs, mostly from graft donor cells, sampled 60 days after TCRalphabeta/CD19-depleted stem cell transplant. The gene calls are TRBV5-1 and TRBJ1-1; a weak D match, TRBD1 (5 bases). The CDR3 DNA follows: TGCGCCAGCAGCTTGGTCCCCGGGGCCCGGAACACTGAAGCTTTCTTT. Its protein is CASSLVPGARNTEAFF.